This TCR beta chain stems from a study of T cells after yellow fever vaccination. Study background: Where fractions had low cell numbers, libraries were prepared from them with the SMART-Seq v4 Ultra Low Input RNA kit.

TCRdb reprocessed the 5' RACE reads via MiXCR and lists one record per CDR3 protein. The sample consists of around 600,000 distinct CDR3 sequences, 10% to 15% of them appearing once. This clonotype turned up a few times. The sample consisted of PBMCs, taken on the day of the yellow fever booster vaccination. The TCR comes from a man aged 30 to 45 who received the YFV17D yellow fever vaccine.

The CDR3 DNA reads TGCAGCGTGTCCCCCGAAGTGGATACGCAGTATTTT. It translates to CSVSPEVDTQYF. The chain is built from TRBV29-1 and TRBJ2-3; D is uncertain. CDR1 SQVTM and CDR2 ANQGSEA come from the germline V gene. V lost 6 bases, J lost 6 bases, and 13 bases lay in between. CDR3 length equals 12 residues.